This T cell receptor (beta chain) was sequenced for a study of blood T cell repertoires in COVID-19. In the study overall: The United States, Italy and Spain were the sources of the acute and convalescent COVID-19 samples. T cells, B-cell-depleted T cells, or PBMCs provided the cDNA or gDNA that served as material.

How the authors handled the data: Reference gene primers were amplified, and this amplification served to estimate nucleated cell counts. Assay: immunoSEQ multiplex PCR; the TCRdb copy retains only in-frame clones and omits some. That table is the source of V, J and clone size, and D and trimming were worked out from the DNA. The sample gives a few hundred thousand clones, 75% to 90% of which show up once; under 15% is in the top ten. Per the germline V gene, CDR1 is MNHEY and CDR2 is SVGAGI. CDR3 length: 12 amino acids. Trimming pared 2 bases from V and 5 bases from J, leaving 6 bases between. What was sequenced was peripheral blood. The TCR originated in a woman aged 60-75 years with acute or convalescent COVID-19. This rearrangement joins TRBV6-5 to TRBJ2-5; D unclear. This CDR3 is CASSYNEETQYF. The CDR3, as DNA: TGTGCCAGCAGTTACAACGAGGAGACCCAGTACTTC.